This T cell receptor (beta chain) was recorded in a study of T cell clonotyping in hematopoietic cell transplantation. Study-level background: Recipient samples before transplant were obtained post-cytoreduction.

Study-level findings and limits: Recipient TCR diversity dropped after transplant; expanded clonotypes rose from day 30 to 180. CD4 and CD8 repertoire contributions could not be separated without sorting.

This CDR3 comprises 12 residues. Germline V gene lookup returns CDR1 GTSNPN and CDR2 SVGIG (reference sequence). Between the trimmed V and J ends, which lost 4 bases and 3 bases, there was a span of 10 bases. The time point was: recipient sample about 28 days before transplant, after cytoreduction. Blood collection times were about day -28 and days 30, 100, 180 posttransplant. Sequencing used immunoSEQ multiplex PCR; TCRdb keeps in-frame clones, though not all of them. Here the sample spans about 21,000 clones, about 90% being singletons. About this clone: The antigen is unknown.

The sequences come from peripheral blood mononuclear cells, collected before stem cell transplant. This clonotype originated in a man aged 18 to 30 with biphenotypic leukemia. Some clones in this sample may be carry-over from other donors' samples. V usage is TRBV30 and J usage is TRBJ2-7; D may be TRBD1 (5 bases). This chain's CDR3 is CAWTGSSYEQYF. The CDR3 bases are TGTGCCTGGACAGGGTCGAGCTACGAGCAGTACTTC.